The following is a TCR beta chain sequence with its context. CDR1 SNHLY and CDR2 FYNNEI come from the germline V gene. V lost 1 base and J 10 bases, leaving 16 bases between the germline ends. CDR3 length: 14 residues. During active infection, Seattle patients enrolled and were then monitored through disease. These data originate in a study of blood T cell repertoires in COVID-19. In the authors' workflow: Nucleated cell number was recorded as an estimate derived from reference gene primer amplification. Sequenced by immunoSEQ multiplex PCR; TCRdb stores in-frame clones only, minus some. V and J calls and clone size are those listed in that table; D and trimming were worked out from the DNA. The sample comprises tens of thousands of clones, approximately 84% of which are singletons, and around 16% rests with the top ten.

The sequenced sample was peripheral blood. This chain uses TRBV2 with TRBJ1-2; the D gene is possibly TRBD1 (6 bases). This receptor was obtained from a man between 60 and 75 years old with COVID-19, enrolled during active disease. The CDR3 DNA is TGTGCCAGCAGTGAAGATCTCAGGGGACCAAACTACACCTTC. Residues: CASSEDLRGPNYTF.